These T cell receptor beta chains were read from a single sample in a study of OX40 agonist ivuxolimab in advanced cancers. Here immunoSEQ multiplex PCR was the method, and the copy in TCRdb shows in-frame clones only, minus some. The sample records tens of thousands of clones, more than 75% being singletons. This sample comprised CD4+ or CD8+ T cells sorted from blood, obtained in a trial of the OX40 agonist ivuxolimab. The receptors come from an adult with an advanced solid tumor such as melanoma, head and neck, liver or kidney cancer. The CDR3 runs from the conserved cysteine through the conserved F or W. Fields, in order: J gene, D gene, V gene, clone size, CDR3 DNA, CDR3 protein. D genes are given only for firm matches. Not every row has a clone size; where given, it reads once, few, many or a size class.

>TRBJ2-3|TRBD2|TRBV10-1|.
TGCGCCAGCAGTGAAGCGGGAGGGGTAGATACGCAGTATTTT
CASSEAGGVDTQYF
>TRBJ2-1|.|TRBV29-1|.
TGCAGCGGCCGGGGTGAGCCCTACAATGAGCAGTTCTTC
CSGRGEPYNEQFF
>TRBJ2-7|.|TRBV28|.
TGTGCCAGCAGTGGTGGGACGCCCGGAACCTACGAGCAGTACTTC
CASSGGTPGTYEQYF
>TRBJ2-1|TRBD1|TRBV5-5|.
TGTGCCAGCAGCCTAGGACAGGGGGCCGCCTACAATGAGCAGTTCTTC
CASSLGQGAAYNEQFF
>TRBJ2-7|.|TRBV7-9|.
TGTGCCAGCAGCTTCTCTGGGGAGCGAGTTTACGAGCAGTACTTC
CASSFSGERVYEQYF
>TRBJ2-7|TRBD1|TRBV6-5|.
TGTGCCAGCAGTTATTTTCCAGGACAGGGTTACGAGCAGTACTTC
CASSYFPGQGYEQYF
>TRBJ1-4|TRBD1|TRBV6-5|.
TGTGCCAGCAGTTACGGACAGGGAGGAGAAAAACTGTTTTTT
CASSYGQGGEKLFF
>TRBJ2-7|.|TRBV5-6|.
TGTGCCAGCAGCTTTCTCGGGGAACCGGCCGGCGAGCAGTACTTC
CASSFLGEPAGEQYF
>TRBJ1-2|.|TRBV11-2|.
TGTGCCAGCAGCTCGACAGGAGATTGGGACTATGGCTACACCTTC
CASSSTGDWDYGYTF
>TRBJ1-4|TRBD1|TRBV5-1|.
TGCGCCAGCAGCTCGACAGGGGCAGCTAATGAAAAACTGTTTTTT
CASSSTGAANEKLFF
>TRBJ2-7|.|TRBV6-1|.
TGTGCCAGCAGCCTAAAACCTGGGCCCGGCGAGCAGTACTTC
CASSLKPGPGEQYF
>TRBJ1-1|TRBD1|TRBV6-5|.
TGTGCCAGCAGTTACCCGACAGGGTTCGGGACTGAAGCTTTCTTT
CASSYPTGFGTEAFF
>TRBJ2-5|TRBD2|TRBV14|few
TGTGCCAGCAGCCACGCGGGGGGGGCAGAGACCCAGTACTTC
CASSHAGGAETQYF
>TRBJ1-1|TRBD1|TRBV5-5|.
TGTGCCAGCAGCGTAACAGGGGGAAGTGAAGCTTTCTTT
CASSVTGGSEAFF
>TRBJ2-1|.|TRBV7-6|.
TGTGCCAGCAGCTTGAGCTTTTACAATGAGCAGTTCTTC
CASSLSFYNEQFF
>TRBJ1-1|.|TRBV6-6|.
TGTGCCAGCAGTTACGTGGGGGCGAACCCTGAAGCTTTCTTT
CASSYVGANPEAFF
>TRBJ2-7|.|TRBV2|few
TGTGCCAGCAGTGGCCAAAACTACGAGCAGTACTTC
CASSGQNYEQYF
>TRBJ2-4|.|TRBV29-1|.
TGCAGCGTCAGGACGGAGAACGTTCAGTACTTC
CSVRTENVQYF
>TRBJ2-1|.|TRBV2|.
TGTGCCATGACCAGGAGCTCCTACAATGAGCAGTTCTTC
CAMTRSSYNEQFF
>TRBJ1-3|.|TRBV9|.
TGTGCCAGCAGCGTAACCTCCGGGTCTGGAAACACCATATATTTT
CASSVTSGSGNTIYF
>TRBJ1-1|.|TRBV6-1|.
TGTGCCAGCAGTGAAGGTCCTGGGGGTCATACTGAAGCTTTCTTT
CASSEGPGGHTEAFF
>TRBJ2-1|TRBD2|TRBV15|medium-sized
TGTGCCACCAGCAGACTAGCGGGGGAAGAGCAGTTCTTC
CATSRLAGEEQFF
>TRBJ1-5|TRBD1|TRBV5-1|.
TGCGCCAGCAGCTTGCAGGGGGGTAGCAATCAGCCCCAGCATTTT
CASSLQGGSNQPQHF
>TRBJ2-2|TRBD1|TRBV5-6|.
TGTGCCAGCAGCTTCACCGGGACAGGGATCACCGGGGAGCTGTTTTTT
CASSFTGTGITGELFF
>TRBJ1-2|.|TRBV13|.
TGTGCCAGCAGCTTATTTGGGGATGGCTACACCTTC
CASSLFGDGYTF
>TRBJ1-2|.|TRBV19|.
TGTGCCAGTAATCATCCACAGGTGGGCGACTATGGCTACACCTTC
CASNHPQVGDYGYTF
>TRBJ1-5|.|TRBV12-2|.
TGTGCAAGTCGCTTAGGAGGGGACAGGGCCAATCAGCCCCAGCATTTT
CASRLGGDRANQPQHF
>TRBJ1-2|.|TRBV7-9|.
TGTGCCAGCAGCGACAGCTTTTTTGGCTACACCTTC
CASSDSFFGYTF
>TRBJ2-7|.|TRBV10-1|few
TGCGCCAGCAGTGAGGCTAGCGAGATCTCCGAGCAGTACTTC
CASSEASEISEQYF
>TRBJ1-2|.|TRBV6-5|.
TGTGCCAGCAGTTACTCGAAGTCTGGGTTTGACACCTTC
CASSYSKSGFDTF
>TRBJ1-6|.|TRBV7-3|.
TGTGCCAGCAGCTTACTTCACAGCTCCTATAATTCACCCCTCCACTTT
CASSLLHSSYNSPLHF
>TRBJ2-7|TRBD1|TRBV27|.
TGTGCCAGCAGTTTATCGTCACAGGGGAGCGAGCAGTACTTC
CASSLSSQGSEQYF